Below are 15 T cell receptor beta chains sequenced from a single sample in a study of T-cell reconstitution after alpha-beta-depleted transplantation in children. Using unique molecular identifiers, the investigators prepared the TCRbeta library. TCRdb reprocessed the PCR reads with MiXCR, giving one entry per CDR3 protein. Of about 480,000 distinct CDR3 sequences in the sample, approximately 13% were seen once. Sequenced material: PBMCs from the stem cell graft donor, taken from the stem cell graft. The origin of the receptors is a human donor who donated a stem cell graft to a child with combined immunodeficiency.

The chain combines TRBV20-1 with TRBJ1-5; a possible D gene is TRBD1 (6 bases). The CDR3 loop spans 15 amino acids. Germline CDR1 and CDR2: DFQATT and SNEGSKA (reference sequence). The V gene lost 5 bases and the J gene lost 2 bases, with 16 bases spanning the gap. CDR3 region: CSASPFAGGNQPQHF. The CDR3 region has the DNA TGCAGTGCTTCCCCCTTTGCAGGGGGCAATCAGCCCCAGCATTTT.

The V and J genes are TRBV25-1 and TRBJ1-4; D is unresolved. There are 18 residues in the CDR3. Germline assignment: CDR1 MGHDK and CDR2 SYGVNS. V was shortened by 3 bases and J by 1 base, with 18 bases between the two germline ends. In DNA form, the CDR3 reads TGTGCCAGCAGTGATCCCGGGGAGCGCGGGGTAACTAATGAAAAACTGTTTTTT. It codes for CASSDPGERGVTNEKLFF.

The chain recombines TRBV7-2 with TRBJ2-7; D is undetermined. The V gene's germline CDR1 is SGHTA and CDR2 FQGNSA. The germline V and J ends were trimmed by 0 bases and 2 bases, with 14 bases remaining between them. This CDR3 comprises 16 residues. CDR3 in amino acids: CASSLAFQIGTYEQYF. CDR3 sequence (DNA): TGTGCCAGCAGCTTAGCGTTCCAGATAGGCACCTACGAGCAGTACTTC.

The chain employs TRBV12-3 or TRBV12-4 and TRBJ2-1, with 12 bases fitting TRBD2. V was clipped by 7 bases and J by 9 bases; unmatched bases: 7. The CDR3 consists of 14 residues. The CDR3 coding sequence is TGTGCCAGCACCCCGGGACTAGCGGGCGGTGAGCAGTTCTTC. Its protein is CASTPGLAGGEQFF.

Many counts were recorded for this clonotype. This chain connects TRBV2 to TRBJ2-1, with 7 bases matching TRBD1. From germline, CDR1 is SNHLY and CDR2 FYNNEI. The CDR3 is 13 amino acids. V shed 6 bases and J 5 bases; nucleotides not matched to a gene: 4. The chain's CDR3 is CASRGTEHNEQFF. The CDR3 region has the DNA TGTGCCAGCAGAGGGACAGAGCACAATGAGCAGTTCTTC.

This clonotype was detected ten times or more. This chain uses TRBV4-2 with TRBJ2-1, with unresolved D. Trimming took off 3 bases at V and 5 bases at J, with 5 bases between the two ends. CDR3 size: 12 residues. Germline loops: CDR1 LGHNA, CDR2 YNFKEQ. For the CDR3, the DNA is TGTGCCAGCAGCCACCTCAACAATGAGCAGTTCTTC. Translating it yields CASSHLNNEQFF.

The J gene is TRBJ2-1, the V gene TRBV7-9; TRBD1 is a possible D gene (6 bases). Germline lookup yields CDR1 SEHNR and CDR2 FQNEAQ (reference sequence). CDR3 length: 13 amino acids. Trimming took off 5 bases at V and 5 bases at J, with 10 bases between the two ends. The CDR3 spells CASSTDRHNEQFF. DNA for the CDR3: TGTGCCAGCAGCACGGACAGACACAATGAGCAGTTCTTC. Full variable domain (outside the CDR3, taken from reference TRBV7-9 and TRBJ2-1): DTGVSQNPRHKITKRGQNVTFRCDPISEHNRLYWYRQTLGQGPEFLTYFQNEAQLEKSRLLSDRFSAERPKGSFSTLEIQRTEQGDSAMYLCASSTDRHNEQFFGPGTRLTVL.

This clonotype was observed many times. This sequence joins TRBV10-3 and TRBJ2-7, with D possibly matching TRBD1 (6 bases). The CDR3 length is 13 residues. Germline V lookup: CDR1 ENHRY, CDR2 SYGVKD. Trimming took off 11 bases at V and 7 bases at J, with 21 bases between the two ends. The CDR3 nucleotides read TGTGCCTTCCGACAGGACGAGAGAGGAGAGCAGTACTTC. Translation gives CAFRQDERGEQYF.

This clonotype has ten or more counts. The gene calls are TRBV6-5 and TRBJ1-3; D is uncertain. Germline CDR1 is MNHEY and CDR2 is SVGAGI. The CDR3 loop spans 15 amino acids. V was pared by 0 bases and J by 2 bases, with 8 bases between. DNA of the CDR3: TGTGCCAGCAGTTACTCGAACGGGCCTGGAAACACCATATATTTT. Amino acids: CASSYSNGPGNTIYF.

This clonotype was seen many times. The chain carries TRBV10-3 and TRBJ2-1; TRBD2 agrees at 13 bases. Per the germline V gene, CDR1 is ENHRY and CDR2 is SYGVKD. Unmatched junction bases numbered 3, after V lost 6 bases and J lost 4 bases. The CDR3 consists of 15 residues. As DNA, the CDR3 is TGTGCCATCAGGAGACTAGCGGGAGGATACAATGAGCAGTTCTTC. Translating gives CAIRRLAGGYNEQFF.

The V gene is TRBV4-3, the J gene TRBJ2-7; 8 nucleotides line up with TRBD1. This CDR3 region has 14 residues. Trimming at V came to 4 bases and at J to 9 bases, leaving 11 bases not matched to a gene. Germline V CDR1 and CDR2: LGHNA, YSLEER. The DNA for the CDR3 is TGCGCCAGCAGCCCCGACAGGGGATTGGGCGGGCAGTACTTC. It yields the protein CASSPDRGLGGQYF.

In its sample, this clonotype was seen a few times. The CDR3 sequence is CASSLPNTVGVNTEAFF. CDR3 nucleotide sequence: TGTGCCAGCAGTTTGCCCAATACCGTTGGGGTGAACACTGAAGCTTTCTTT. The chain links TRBV28 to TRBJ1-1; D is unclear. CDR1 MDHEN and CDR2 SYDVKM come from the germline V gene. V dropped 3 bases and J dropped 0 bases, with 17 bases sitting between them. CDR3 size: 17 residues. Full variable domain (remainder filled in from reference TRBV28 and TRBJ1-1): DVKVTQSSRYLVKRTGEKVFLECVQDMDHENMFWYRQDPGLGLRLIYFSYDVKMKEKGDIPEGYSVSREKKERFSLILESASTNQTSMYLCASSLPNTVGVNTEAFFGQGTRLTVV.

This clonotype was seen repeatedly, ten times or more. Written as DNA, the CDR3 is TGTGCCAGCAGTTACTCGAAGCGGGCCCCAGATACGCAGTATTTT. Its translation is CASSYSKRAPDTQYF. V is TRBV6-5 and J is TRBJ2-3; D is perhaps TRBD2 (6 bases). Trimming pared 0 bases from V and 4 bases from J, leaving 11 bases between. CDR3 length: 15 residues. Germline-derived CDR1 and CDR2 are MNHEY and SVGAGI.

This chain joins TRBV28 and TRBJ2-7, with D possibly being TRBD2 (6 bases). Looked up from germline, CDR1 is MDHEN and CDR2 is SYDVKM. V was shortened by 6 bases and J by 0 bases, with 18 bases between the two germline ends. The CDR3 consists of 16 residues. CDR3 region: CASSSGGILSSYEQYF. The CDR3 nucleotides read TGTGCCAGCAGCTCCGGCGGGATTTTGAGCTCCTACGAGCAGTACTTC.

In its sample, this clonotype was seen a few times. CDR3 amino acids: CASSFRGGPGELFF. The CDR3 coding sequence is TGTGCCAGCAGTTTTCGGGGAGGCCCCGGGGAGCTGTTTTTT. The chain is built from TRBV12-3 or TRBV12-4 and TRBJ2-2, with a possible D match to TRBD2 (6 bases). The CDR3 contains 14 residues. The V end lost 3 bases, the J end lost 6 bases, and 11 bases lay between the germline ends.